A selection of T cell receptor beta chains follows, all from one sample in a study of cytomegalovirus exposure and HLA in healthy donors. Sequencing used immunoSEQ multiplex PCR; TCRdb keeps in-frame clones, though not all of them. The sample consists of fewer than 300,000 clones, over 75% of them appearing once. Sequencing was done on a sample of PBMCs. These TCRs come from a woman aged 18-29 years in good health and CMV-seronegative. Both conserved end residues are part of each CDR3. A D gene is named only where the DNA matches it firmly. Rows may omit the clone size; those that give it use once, few, many or a size class.

J: TRBJ1-1
size: -
D: -
V: TRBV7-3
DNA: TGTGCCAGCAGCTTAACGCCCGCGGGGGGCGTGAATGAAGCTTTCTTT
CDR3: CASSLTPAGGVNEAFF

J: TRBJ1-2
size: once
D: TRBD1
V: TRBV18
DNA: TGTGCCAGCTCACCTCAGGGACAGGGGAATGGCTACACCTTC
CDR3: CASSPQGQGNGYTF

J: TRBJ2-1
size: -
D: -
V: TRBV5-1
DNA: TGCGCCAGCAGCTTGGCCGGGAAAAGTAATGGTGAGCAGTTCTTC
CDR3: CASSLAGKSNGEQFF

J: TRBJ1-1
size: -
D: -
V: TRBV2
DNA: TGTGCCAGCAGCGGAGACCATAGTAGGTCTGAAGCTTTCTTT
CDR3: CASSGDHSRSEAFF

J: TRBJ2-2
size: -
D: TRBD2
V: TRBV7-3
DNA: TGTGCCAGCAGCTCGACTAGCGGGGTAACCGGGGAGCTGTTTTTT
CDR3: CASSSTSGVTGELFF

J: TRBJ2-1
size: -
D: -
V: TRBV6-1
DNA: TGTGCCAGCAGTTTCGACAATGAGCAGTTCTTC
CDR3: CASSFDNEQFF

J: TRBJ1-2
size: once
D: TRBD1
V: TRBV6-5
DNA: TGTGCCAGCAGTTACTCGAGTGGGACAGTCTATGGCTACACCTTC
CDR3: CASSYSSGTVYGYTF

J: TRBJ2-3
size: -
D: -
V: TRBV2
DNA: TGTGCCAGCCATGCTTCTGGAGGAACAGCCACAGATACGCAGTATTTT
CDR3: CASHASGGTATDTQYF

J: TRBJ2-7
size: once
D: -
V: TRBV7-2
DNA: TGTGCCAGCAGCTTATTCAGGGGTGGGGGCGAGCAGTACTTC
CDR3: CASSLFRGGGEQYF

J: TRBJ2-7
size: few
D: -
V: TRBV11-2
DNA: TGTGCCAGCAGCTTCTTACAGGTCTACGAGCAGTACTTC
CDR3: CASSFLQVYEQYF

J: TRBJ2-5
size: few
D: -
V: TRBV5-1
DNA: TGCGCCAGCAGCTTCGAAGAGACCCAGTACTTC
CDR3: CASSFEETQYF

J: TRBJ2-7
size: -
D: -
V: TRBV7-2
DNA: TGTGCCAGCAGCTTAGCGTTGGGAAGCGCGGGCTACGAGCAGTACTTC
CDR3: CASSLALGSAGYEQYF

J: TRBJ2-1
size: -
D: TRBD2
V: TRBV5-6
DNA: TGTGCCAGCAGCTTAAACTCGGGACTAGGTTACCATGAGCAGTTCTTC
CDR3: CASSLNSGLGYHEQFF

J: TRBJ2-7
size: -
D: -
V: TRBV30
DNA: TGTGCCTGGAGGGGGCAGGGAGGATATTACGAGCAGTACTTC
CDR3: CAWRGQGGYYEQYF

J: TRBJ2-7
size: -
D: TRBD2
V: TRBV6-1
DNA: TGTGCCAGCAGTGAGCGGCGGGAGGGCCCCCACGAGCAGTACTTC
CDR3: CASSERREGPHEQYF

J: TRBJ1-2
size: once
D: TRBD1
V: TRBV6-6
DNA: TGTGCCAGCAGTTACTCGGGGAGACAGGGTGACTATGGCTACACCTTC
CDR3: CASSYSGRQGDYGYTF

J: TRBJ2-7
size: few
D: TRBD2
V: TRBV18
DNA: TGTGCCAGCTCACCAGGGACTAGCGCCTCCGAGCAGTACTTC
CDR3: CASSPGTSASEQYF

J: TRBJ2-7
size: -
D: -
V: TRBV27
DNA: TGTGCCAGCAGTTTCGGGTTGGGGAGCTCCTACGAGCAGTACTTC
CDR3: CASSFGLGSSYEQYF

J: TRBJ2-5
size: -
D: -
V: TRBV28
DNA: TGTGCCAGCGACCGGGGGGGACAGGGAGAGGAGACCCAGTACTTC
CDR3: CASDRGGQGEETQYF

J: TRBJ2-2
size: -
D: TRBD1
V: TRBV2
DNA: TGTGCCAGCAGAGGAATAGGGACAGGATGGACCGGGGAGCTGTTTTTT
CDR3: CASRGIGTGWTGELFF

J: TRBJ2-3
size: once
D: TRBD2
V: TRBV14
DNA: TGTGCCAGCAGCCAAGAGTGGCTGGGACTAGCGGGAGGAAGCACAGATACGCAGTATTTT
CDR3: CASSQEWLGLAGGSTDTQYF

J: TRBJ1-5
size: -
D: -
V: TRBV28
DNA: TGTGCCAGCAGTTTATGGGTGGGGCCTTATAGCAATCAGCCCCAGCATTTT
CDR3: CASSLWVGPYSNQPQHF

J: TRBJ1-3
size: -
D: -
V: TRBV27
DNA: TGTGCCAGCAGTTTATCGGGACACCCTGGAAACACCATATATTTT
CDR3: CASSLSGHPGNTIYF

J: TRBJ2-5
size: -
D: -
V: TRBV2
DNA: TGTGCCACGGGGACTTACCAAGAGACCCAGTACTTC
CDR3: CATGTYQETQYF

J: TRBJ1-2
size: once
D: TRBD1
V: TRBV7-9
DNA: TGTGCCAGCAGCTTGCAGGGGGCGCGCGGTGGCTACACCTTC
CDR3: CASSLQGARGGYTF

J: TRBJ2-7
size: -
D: TRBD2
V: TRBV27
DNA: TGTGCCAGCGCCAAAACACCCCATCGCCCACTAGCGGGAGGGTGGGCGCCCTCCTACGAGCAGTACTTC
CDR3: CASAKTPHRPLAGGWAPSYEQYF

J: TRBJ2-2
size: -
D: -
V: TRBV9
DNA: TGTGCCAGCAGCGTATTCGGTAACACCGGGGAGCTGTTTTTT
CDR3: CASSVFGNTGELFF

J: TRBJ2-3
size: -
D: -
V: TRBV9
DNA: TGTGCCAGCAGCGTACCGGGATCAGATACGCAGTATTTT
CDR3: CASSVPGSDTQYF

J: TRBJ1-1
size: -
D: -
V: TRBV5-4
DNA: TGTGCCAGCAGCTTGAGTCCACGAAACCAGGACACTGAAGCTTTCTTT
CDR3: CASSLSPRNQDTEAFF

J: TRBJ1-2
size: -
D: -
V: TRBV2
DNA: TGTGCCAGCGATAGAGATATCTATGGCTACACCTTC
CDR3: CASDRDIYGYTF

J: TRBJ2-5
size: -
D: -
V: TRBV5-1
DNA: TGCGCCAGCAGCTTGGTTGGCGGGACGTACGAGACCCAGTACTTC
CDR3: CASSLVGGTYETQYF

J: TRBJ1-2
size: -
D: -
V: TRBV5-1
DNA: TGCGCCAGCAGCACCGCCTCAGGATCGTATGGCTACACCTTC
CDR3: CASSTASGSYGYTF

J: TRBJ1-5
size: -
D: TRBD1
V: TRBV4-1
DNA: TGCGCCAGCAGCCAAGTAGACAGGGGAGTCCCCGGCAATCAGCCCCAGCATTTT
CDR3: CASSQVDRGVPGNQPQHF

J: TRBJ2-1
size: -
D: TRBD2
V: TRBV2
DNA: TGTGCCAGCAGTGAATTCAGGAGGAGCGGGAAATACAATGAGCAGTTCTTC
CDR3: CASSEFRRSGKYNEQFF

J: TRBJ2-2
size: -
D: TRBD1
V: TRBV28
DNA: TGTGCCAGCCGACAGGGGCCTGTCACCGGGGAGCTGTTTTTT
CDR3: CASRQGPVTGELFF

J: TRBJ2-5
size: -
D: -
V: TRBV9
DNA: TGTGCCAGCAGCGTAGCAGCGACCAAAGAGACCCAGTACTTC
CDR3: CASSVAATKETQYF

J: TRBJ2-7
size: once
D: TRBD2
V: TRBV7-6
DNA: TGTGCCAGCAGCTCCGCACGGGCGGGAGGGCCCTCCTACGAGCAGTACTTC
CDR3: CASSSARAGGPSYEQYF

J: TRBJ1-5
size: -
D: TRBD1
V: TRBV19
DNA: TGTGCCAGTAGGGGGACAGGAGTAAGCAATCAGCCCCAGCATTTT
CDR3: CASRGTGVSNQPQHF

J: TRBJ1-2
size: -
D: -
V: TRBV27
DNA: TGTGCCAGCAGTTTCAGGTCTCACTATGGCTACACCTTC
CDR3: CASSFRSHYGYTF

J: TRBJ2-3
size: -
D: TRBD2
V: TRBV6-4
DNA: TGTGCCAGCAGTGCAGGGAGGGACACAGATACGCAGTATTTT
CDR3: CASSAGRDTDTQYF

J: TRBJ1-5
size: -
D: -
V: TRBV28
DNA: TGTGCCAGCAGTCCCCCACGGTCCGGAGGCAATCAGCCCCAGCATTTT
CDR3: CASSPPRSGGNQPQHF

J: TRBJ1-2
size: -
D: -
V: TRBV28
DNA: TGTGCCATCAAAGACTCTCTCGGCTATGGCTACACCTTC
CDR3: CAIKDSLGYGYTF

J: TRBJ2-1
size: -
D: -
V: TRBV21-1
DNA: TGTGCCGGCGGAGGGCATGAGCAGTTCTTC
CDR3: CAGGGHEQFF

J: TRBJ2-7
size: -
D: -
V: TRBV13
DNA: TGTGCCAGCAGCTTAAGGGGGGAGGGAAGGAACGAGCAGTACTTC
CDR3: CASSLRGEGRNEQYF